A selection of T cell receptor beta chains follows, all from one sample in a study of shared clonotypes between healthy human individuals. Produced via immunoSEQ multiplex PCR; TCRdb's table is partial and in-frame only. In the table there are 2.5 million or so clones, approximately 94% of which are singletons. The material sequenced was naive CD4+ T cells sorted from blood. The receptors shown here come from a man in his late teens or twenties in good health. The CDR3 runs from the conserved cysteine through the conserved F or W. Each record gives: V gene, J gene, clone size, D gene, CDR3 DNA, CDR3 protein. A D gene is named only where the DNA matches it firmly. Clone size is stated in some rows and not others, as once, few, many or a class when expanded.

V: TRBV28
J: TRBJ2-1
size: .
D: .
DNA: TGTGCCAGCAGTTCACAGACTGGGGTAAGCTCCTACAATGAGCAGTTCTTC
CDR3: CASSSQTGVSSYNEQFF

V: TRBV18
J: TRBJ2-2
size: .
D: TRBD2
DNA: TGTGCCAGCTCTCCAGGGACTAGCGGGACGAACACCGGGGAGCTGTTTTTT
CDR3: CASSPGTSGTNTGELFF

V: TRBV6-7
J: TRBJ2-6
size: .
D: TRBD2
DNA: TGTGCCAGCAGTCCTTCAACCCTAGCGGGGAGCTCTGGGGCCAACGTCCTGACTTTC
CDR3: CASSPSTLAGSSGANVLTF

V: TRBV18
J: TRBJ2-5
size: .
D: .
DNA: TGTGCCAGCTCACCATTTTCTAAAGAGACCCAGTACTTC
CDR3: CASSPFSKETQYF

V: TRBV5-4
J: TRBJ2-1
size: .
D: .
DNA: TGTGCCAGCAGCATCCCGCAGAGCCCAGCCTACAATGAGCAGTTCTTC
CDR3: CASSIPQSPAYNEQFF

V: TRBV15
J: TRBJ2-2
size: .
D: .
DNA: TGTGCCACCAGCAAAGACCTAACCGGGGAGCTGTTTTTT
CDR3: CATSKDLTGELFF

V: TRBV5-1
J: TRBJ2-5
size: .
D: TRBD2
DNA: TGCGCCAGCAGCCCCGGGACTAGCAGGAAGACCCAGTACTTC
CDR3: CASSPGTSRKTQYF

V: TRBV5-1
J: TRBJ2-3
size: .
D: .
DNA: TGCGCCAGCAGCGTGGACCGGACCCGTCTTACAGATACGCAGTATTTT
CDR3: CASSVDRTRLTDTQYF

V: TRBV7-2
J: TRBJ1-1
size: .
D: .
DNA: TGTGCCAGCACCTCGGACCTTTTTAGGACTGAAGCTTTCTTT
CDR3: CASTSDLFRTEAFF

V: TRBV7-8
J: TRBJ2-4
size: .
D: TRBD2
DNA: TGTGCCAGCAGCTTAGTAGGGCTAGCGGCTCTAGCCAAAAACATTCAGTACTTC
CDR3: CASSLVGLAALAKNIQYF

V: TRBV5-1
J: TRBJ2-5
size: .
D: TRBD1
DNA: TGCGCCAGCATTAACCGGGACAGGGGCGTGGGGACCCAGTACTTC
CDR3: CASINRDRGVGTQYF

V: TRBV7-2
J: TRBJ1-1
size: .
D: TRBD1
DNA: TGTGCCAGCAGCTTGGTAACAGGGGGCCGCGCTGAAGCTTTCTTT
CDR3: CASSLVTGGRAEAFF

V: TRBV7-2
J: TRBJ2-5
size: .
D: .
DNA: TGTGCCAGCAGCTTAGTTGGCGCACAAGAGACCCAGTACTTC
CDR3: CASSLVGAQETQYF

V: TRBV10-3
J: TRBJ2-7
size: .
D: .
DNA: TGTGCCATCAGGGCCGGGACGGAGAGCTCCTACGAGCAGTACTTC
CDR3: CAIRAGTESSYEQYF

V: TRBV6-5
J: TRBJ2-1
size: .
D: TRBD2
DNA: TGTGCCAGCATCTTCCGGGAGGGCGTCGGTGAGCAGTTCTTC
CDR3: CASIFREGVGEQFF

V: TRBV27
J: TRBJ1-6
size: .
D: .
DNA: TGTGCCAGCAGTTTATCGGTGGGGGTTTTAAGTTCACCCCTCCACTTT
CDR3: CASSLSVGVLSSPLHF

V: TRBV5-4
J: TRBJ2-3
size: .
D: TRBD2
DNA: TGTGCCAGCAGCTTGTTTATAGCGGGGGTCACAGATACGCAGTATTTT
CDR3: CASSLFIAGVTDTQYF

V: TRBV15
J: TRBJ2-3
size: .
D: .
DNA: TGTGCCACCAGCAGATACCAGACAGGAGCCTACACAGATACGCAGTATTTT
CDR3: CATSRYQTGAYTDTQYF

V: TRBV19
J: TRBJ2-7
size: .
D: TRBD1
DNA: TGTGCCAGTGGCGGGACAGGGGTGCACGAGCAGTACTTC
CDR3: CASGGTGVHEQYF

V: TRBV5-1
J: TRBJ2-1
size: once
D: .
DNA: TGCGCCAGCAGCTTGGTAAGTTCCGCGTCTAGCTCCTACAATGAGCAGTTCTTC
CDR3: CASSLVSSASSSYNEQFF

V: TRBV19
J: TRBJ2-7
size: .
D: .
DNA: TGTGCCAGTAGTATAGGGACAGCACAAGCCTACGAGCAGTACTTC
CDR3: CASSIGTAQAYEQYF

V: TRBV10-3
J: TRBJ2-5
size: .
D: TRBD2
DNA: TGTGCCATCAGTGAGTCAAGTCTAGCGGGCAAGCTAGAAGAGACCCAGTACTTC
CDR3: CAISESSLAGKLEETQYF

V: TRBV5-1
J: TRBJ2-5
size: .
D: .
DNA: TGCGCCAGCAGCTTGGGGGCGGGGGCCCCCGGGGAGACCCAGTACTTC
CDR3: CASSLGAGAPGETQYF

V: TRBV6-6
J: TRBJ1-2
size: .
D: TRBD1
DNA: TGTGCCAGCAGTTACTCTACAGGGGGGGATGGCTACACCTTC
CDR3: CASSYSTGGDGYTF

V: TRBV13
J: TRBJ2-7
size: .
D: .
DNA: TGTGCCAGCAGCAACTTCCGGACAGTATCCTACGAGCAGTACTTC
CDR3: CASSNFRTVSYEQYF

V: TRBV5-1
J: TRBJ2-5
size: .
D: .
DNA: TGCGCCAGCAGCTTGGTCGGTGCCCCCCAAGAGACCCAGTACTTC
CDR3: CASSLVGAPQETQYF

V: TRBV6-5
J: TRBJ1-3
size: .
D: .
DNA: TGTGCCAGCAGTTACTCGAGCGACTCTGGAAACACCATATATTTT
CDR3: CASSYSSDSGNTIYF

V: TRBV9
J: TRBJ2-7
size: once
D: TRBD2
DNA: TGTGCCAGCACTACAATGGATGGCGGGAGGTACGAGCAGTACTTC
CDR3: CASTTMDGGRYEQYF

V: TRBV10-1
J: TRBJ2-3
size: .
D: .
DNA: TGCGCCAGCAGTGAGGGGAGGCAAGCTAGCACAGATACGCAGTATTTT
CDR3: CASSEGRQASTDTQYF

V: TRBV14
J: TRBJ1-3
size: .
D: .
DNA: TGTGCCAGCAGCCATTCCGGGATGATCTCTGGAAACACCATATATTTT
CDR3: CASSHSGMISGNTIYF

V: TRBV7-2
J: TRBJ1-1
size: .
D: .
DNA: TGTGCCAGCAGCTTACGCCACGGACGTGAAGCTTTCTTT
CDR3: CASSLRHGREAFF

V: TRBV11-2
J: TRBJ1-2
size: .
D: TRBD1
DNA: TGTGCCAGCAGCTTATTGCCGGGACAGGGCGGCTATGGCTACACCTTC
CDR3: CASSLLPGQGGYGYTF

V: TRBV6-1
J: TRBJ2-3
size: .
D: .
DNA: TGTGCCAGCACCCACCGGCAGGACCGGCCAGATACGCAGTATTTT
CDR3: CASTHRQDRPDTQYF

V: TRBV29-1
J: TRBJ1-3
size: .
D: .
DNA: TGCAGCGTTCTGCCCGGGGGCACTGGAAACACCATATATTTT
CDR3: CSVLPGGTGNTIYF

V: TRBV7-2
J: TRBJ2-4
size: .
D: TRBD2
DNA: TGTGCCACCGCTAGACTAGCGCTCATAGCCAAAAACATTCAGTACTTC
CDR3: CATARLALIAKNIQYF

V: TRBV19
J: TRBJ2-6
size: .
D: .
DNA: TGTGCCAGCATGAACAGCGGTATCAGCTCTGGGGCCAACGTCCTGACTTTC
CDR3: CASMNSGISSGANVLTF

V: TRBV7-2
J: TRBJ2-7
size: .
D: .
DNA: TGTGCCAGCATCCCAGGGCCCCCAGGAACCTACGAGCAGTACTTC
CDR3: CASIPGPPGTYEQYF

V: TRBV4-2
J: TRBJ2-5
size: .
D: .
DNA: TGTGCCAGCAGCCCCGGACCGAGCCAAGAGACCCAGTACTTC
CDR3: CASSPGPSQETQYF

V: TRBV30
J: TRBJ2-1
size: .
D: .
DNA: TGTGCCTGGACAAGGGACAATGAGCAGTTCTTC
CDR3: CAWTRDNEQFF

V: TRBV7-2
J: TRBJ1-5
size: .
D: TRBD1
DNA: TGTGCCAGCAGCTTGACAGGGGAGAATCAGCCCCAGCATTTT
CDR3: CASSLTGENQPQHF

V: TRBV5-1
J: TRBJ1-3
size: .
D: .
DNA: TGCGCCAGCAGCTTGGTAGGTTCCTCTGGAAACACCATATATTTT
CDR3: CASSLVGSSGNTIYF

V: TRBV2
J: TRBJ2-2
size: .
D: .
DNA: TGTGCCAGCAGTGGAATTTTTCCCCAATATCGACCGAACCCGACCGGGGAGCTGTTTTTT
CDR3: CASSGIFPQYRPNPTGELFF

V: TRBV2
J: TRBJ1-4
size: .
D: TRBD1
DNA: TGTGCCAGCAGTGGGGACAGAATTACAACTAATGAAAAACTGTTTTTT
CDR3: CASSGDRITTNEKLFF

V: TRBV28
J: TRBJ2-7
size: .
D: TRBD2
DNA: TGTGCCAGCAGTCCTACTAGCGGGAGTATCCACGAGCAGTACTTC
CDR3: CASSPTSGSIHEQYF